This T cell receptor beta chain originates from a study of PD-1 blockade in classical Hodgkin lymphoma. Study summary: The nivolumab dose that patients received was 3 mg/kg, given intravenously every 2 weeks.

Measured with immunoSEQ multiplex PCR; TCRdb has only the in-frame clones, and not every one. The profile covers roughly 30,000 clones, with 84% appearing a single time and approximately 0.8% taken by the ten largest. Study-level points and caveats: By C4D1, diversity of CD4+ TCRs had risen significantly, whereas that of CD8+ TCRs had not. The causes of the repertoire differences, possibly disease activity or prior therapy, remain undefined.

Trimming removed 2 bases from V and 4 bases from J, with 9 bases in between. Germline V gene lookup returns CDR1 SGHTA and CDR2 FQGNSA. CDR3 length equals 14 residues. On this clone itself: The target antigen is unknown.

Time point of the sample: cycle 4 day 1 (C4D1), after 6 weeks of nivolumab. After autologous stem cell transplantation all patients relapsed, and prior brentuximab vedotin exposure differed between cohorts. Magnetic negative selection was used to purify CD4+ T cells from PBMCs that had been thawed. The input for sequencing was CD4+ T cells from blood, taken before the fourth cycle of nivolumab. The chain combines TRBV7-2 with TRBJ2-1; D perhaps matches TRBD2 (5 bases). This receptor was obtained from a human donor with classical Hodgkin lymphoma. The CDR3, as DNA: TGTGCCAGCAGCTTACCAGCGGCGTACAATGAGCAGTTCTTC. As protein: CASSLPAAYNEQFF.